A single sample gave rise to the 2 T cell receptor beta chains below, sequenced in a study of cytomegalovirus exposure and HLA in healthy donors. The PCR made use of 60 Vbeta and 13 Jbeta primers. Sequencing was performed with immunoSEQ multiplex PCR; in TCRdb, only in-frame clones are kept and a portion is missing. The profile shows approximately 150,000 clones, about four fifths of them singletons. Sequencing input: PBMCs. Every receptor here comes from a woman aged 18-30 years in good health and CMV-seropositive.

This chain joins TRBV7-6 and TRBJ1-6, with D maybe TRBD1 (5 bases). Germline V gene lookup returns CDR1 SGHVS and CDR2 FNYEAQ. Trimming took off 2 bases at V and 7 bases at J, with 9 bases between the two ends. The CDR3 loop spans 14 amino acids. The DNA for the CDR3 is TGTGCCAGCAGCTTACGACCAGGGAATTCACCCCTCCACTTT. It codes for CASSLRPGNSPLHF.

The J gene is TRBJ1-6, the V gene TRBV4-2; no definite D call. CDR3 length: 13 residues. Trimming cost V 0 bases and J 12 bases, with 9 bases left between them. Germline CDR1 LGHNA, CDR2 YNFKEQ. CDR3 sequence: CASSQERFLPLHF. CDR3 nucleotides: TGTGCCAGCAGCCAAGAGCGGTTCTTACCCCTCCACTTT.